The present TCR beta chain was sequenced within a study of blood T cell repertoires in COVID-19. Across the whole study: The origin of the acute and convalescent COVID-19 samples was the United States, Italy and Spain. Sources were T cells, B-cell-depleted T cells, or PBMCs; the material itself was cDNA or gDNA.

Per the original methods: Amplification with reference gene primers provided the estimates of nucleated cell counts. Assay used: immunoSEQ multiplex PCR; TCRdb lists only in-frame clones, some missing. D and trimming come from the DNA, and the V and J calls and clone size come from that table. The table includes about 39,000 clones, more than 80% detected once. The CDR3 totals 16 residues. Germline assignment: CDR1 SGHNT and CDR2 YYREEE (reference sequence). With 4 bases clipped from V and 0 bases from J, the junction kept 9 bases outside the gene matches. The sequencing input was peripheral blood. The chain is built from TRBV5-4 and TRBJ2-7, with 8 nucleotides matching TRBD2. The source of this sequence is a man aged 55 to 70 with acute or convalescent COVID-19. Here the CDR3 reads CASSLSGLAGSYEQYF. Written as DNA, the CDR3 is TGTGCCAGCAGCCTGTCGGGTCTAGCGGGCTCCTACGAGCAGTACTTC.